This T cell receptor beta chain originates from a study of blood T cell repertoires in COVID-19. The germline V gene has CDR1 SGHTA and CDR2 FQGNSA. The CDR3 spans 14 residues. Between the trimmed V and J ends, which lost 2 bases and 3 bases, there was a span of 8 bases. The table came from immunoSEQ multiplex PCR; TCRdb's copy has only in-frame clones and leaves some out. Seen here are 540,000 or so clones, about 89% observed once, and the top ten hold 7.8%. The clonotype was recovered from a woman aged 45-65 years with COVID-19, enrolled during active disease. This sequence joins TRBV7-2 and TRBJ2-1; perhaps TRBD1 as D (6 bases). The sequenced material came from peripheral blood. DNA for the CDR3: TGTGCCAGCAGCTTAAGGGACAACTACAATGAGCAGTTCTTC. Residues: CASSLRDNYNEQFF.